Presented here are 24 T cell receptor beta chains from one specimen sequenced in a study of early T cells in non-severe SARS-CoV-2 infection. TCRdb analysed the 5' RACE reads with MiXCR anew, one entry per CDR3 protein. The sample holds about 63,000 distinct CDR3 sequences, roughly 13% seen once. The sequencing sample was made of whole blood. These receptors all come from an adult who was a healthcare worker with PCR-confirmed SARS-CoV-2 infection or an uninfected control (not recorded which).

This clonotype appeared a few times. CDR3 loop: CASRSDRGAYILTMNTEAFF. The CDR3, as DNA: TGTGCCAGCAGGAGCGACAGGGGCGCTTACATCCTTACCATGAACACTGAAGCTTTCTTT. V is TRBV6-5 and J is TRBJ1-1; 8 bases are shared with TRBD1. V shed 6 bases, J shed 0 bases, and the junction held 21 bases outside the gene matches. CDR1 is MNHEY and CDR2 is SVGAGI in the germline V gene. The CDR3 extends over 20 amino acids.

CDR3 protein: CASRTQAGGYTF. CDR3 bases: TGTGCCAGCAGGACACAAGCAGGAGGCTACACCTTC. This chain connects TRBV6-2 or TRBV6-3 to TRBJ1-2; no clear D. CDR3 length equals 12 residues. Trimming shortened V by 6 bases and J by 8 bases, and 13 bases separated the two germline ends. From germline, CDR1 is MNHEY and CDR2 SVGEGT.

In this sample, this clonotype turned up many times. The chain is built from TRBV7-8 and TRBJ2-1, with D unclear. Germline assignment: CDR1 SGHVS and CDR2 FQNEAQ. Trimming stripped 2 bases from V and 10 bases from J, with 12 bases between. The CDR3 is 13 residues long. Here the CDR3 reads CASSLWTAPEQFF. CDR3 nucleotide sequence: TGTGCCAGCAGCTTATGGACGGCGCCGGAGCAGTTCTTC.

This clonotype was recorded at least ten times. This chain joins TRBV6-4 and TRBJ2-1; TRBD2 is a possible D gene (6 bases). The CDR3 is made up of 14 amino acids. The germline V gene encodes CDR1 MRHNA and CDR2 SNTAGT. Trimming left V 6 bases short and J 5 bases short, with 14 bases between. The CDR3 sequence is CASSDSGPHNEQFF. The CDR3 coding sequence is TGTGCCAGCAGCGATAGCGGTCCTCACAATGAGCAGTTCTTC.

This clonotype showed up many times. This chain joins TRBV10-3 and TRBJ2-7; D call uncertain. The CDR3 runs 14 residues. The V gene lost 6 bases and the J gene lost 0 bases, with 12 bases spanning the gap. CDR1 and CDR2 from the germline V gene are ENHRY and SYGVKD. The DNA of the CDR3 is TGTGCCATCAGAGACTCCCGGAGCTCCTACGAGCAGTACTTC. Its protein product is CAIRDSRSSYEQYF.

This clonotype appeared many times. J is TRBJ2-1 and V is TRBV4-2; 14 positions match TRBD2. Germline CDR1 reads LGHNA; CDR2 reads YNFKEQ. The J segment lost 2 bases and the V segment lost 3 bases, leaving 0 bases of the junction unmatched. This CDR3 has 16 amino acids. CDR3 DNA: TGTGCCAGCAGCCAGACTAGCGGGGGGGCCTACAATGAGCAGTTCTTC. It is translated as CASSQTSGGAYNEQFF.

The sample holds many counts of this clonotype. The chain has TRBV6-4 and TRBJ2-1; 9 nucleotides align to TRBD2. The CDR3 consists of 15 residues. Trimming at V came to 3 bases and at J to 3 bases, leaving 3 bases not matched to a gene. Germline V lookup: CDR1 MRHNA, CDR2 SNTAGT. The chain's CDR3 is CASSDGSGGYNEQFF. The CDR3 region has the DNA TGTGCCAGCAGTGATGGTAGCGGGGGCTACAATGAGCAGTTCTTC.

This clonotype was seen a handful of times. This chain uses TRBV20-1 with TRBJ1-2; TRBD1 agrees at 8 bases. The V segment lost 0 bases and the J segment 8 bases; nucleotides outside the gene matches: 8. Germline loops: CDR1 DFQATT, CDR2 SNEGSKA (reference sequence). This CDR3 has 14 residues. CDR3 in DNA: TGCAGTGCTAGAGATTGGCAGGGGGCGGAAGGCTACACCTTC. Its translation: CSARDWQGAEGYTF.

V gene TRBV27 combines with J gene TRBJ2-7; 12 nucleotides line up with TRBD1. Unmatched junction bases numbered 6, after V lost 6 bases and J lost 3 bases. Germline V gives CDR1 MNHEY, CDR2 SMNVEV (reference sequence). The CDR3 is 15 amino acids. DNA for the CDR3: TGTGCCAGCAGATCCGGGACAGGGGGCTTCTACGAGCAGTACTTC. It translates to CASRSGTGGFYEQYF.

This clonotype has a count of ten or more. Compared with germline, one end of the junction differs, possibly owing to a read error. The rearrangement uses TRBV7-7 and TRBJ2-6, with D hard to call. This CDR3 has 12 residues. CDR1 and CDR2 (germline): SSHAT, FNYEAQ (reference sequence). DNA of the CDR3: TGTGCTAGCAGCTCTGGGGCCAACGTCCTGACTTTC. This codes for CASSSGANVLTF.

CDR3 sequence: CSARGTSGGGNTGELFF. CDR3 in DNA: TGCAGTGCTAGAGGGACTAGCGGGGGAGGGAACACCGGGGAGCTGTTTTTT. This sequence joins TRBV20-1 and TRBJ2-2, with 13 bases lining up with TRBD2. This CDR3 has 17 amino acids. The germline gives CDR1 DFQATT, CDR2 SNEGSKA (reference sequence). J gave up 1 base and V 1 base, and 3 bases lay outside the gene matches.

A single count supports this clonotype. A much larger clone differs from this one at a single base, so this may be a read error. J is TRBJ1-5 and V is TRBV27; possibly TRBD1 for D (5 bases). CDR3 length equals 17 residues. Germline V lookup: CDR1 MNHEY, CDR2 SMNVEV (reference sequence). V lost 1 base and J 8 bases, leaving 21 bases between the germline ends. As DNA, the CDR3 is TGTGCCAGCAGTTTATATGGGGCAGTCTCCGGGAGGGAGCCCCAGCATTTT. Encoded protein: CASSLYGAVSGREPQHF.

The V and J genes are TRBV20-1 and TRBJ1-4; D is uncertain. Trimming stripped 3 bases from V and 8 bases from J, with 13 bases between. This CDR3 spans 13 amino acids. From germline, CDR1 is DFQATT and CDR2 SNEGSKA (reference sequence). The CDR3 nucleotides read TGCAGTGCTAGCCCGACCCGCGGAGAAAAACTGTTTTTT. Translating gives CSASPTRGEKLFF.

In its sample, this clonotype was seen many times. V usage is TRBV6-1 and J usage is TRBJ1-1, with 8 bases aligning to TRBD1. Germline assignment: CDR1 MNHNS and CDR2 SASEGT. CDR3 length: 15 amino acids. The trim removed 1 base at V and 1 base at J, leaving 2 bases unmatched. This chain's CDR3 is CASSEGTGPNTEAFF. The CDR3 DNA reads as TGTGCCAGCAGTGAAGGGACAGGGCCGAACACTGAAGCTTTCTTT.

A single count supports this clonotype. This chain joins TRBV7-3 and TRBJ2-3; possibly TRBD1 for D (6 bases). The V end lost 5 bases, the J end lost 1 base, and 16 bases lay between the germline ends. This CDR3 region has 16 residues. Germline CDR1 and CDR2: SGHTA and FQGTGA. The CDR3 nucleotides read TGTGCCAGCAGCCCACAGGGACATCAGGGCACAGATACGCAGTATTTT. It is translated as CASSPQGHQGTDTQYF.

This clonotype has ten or more counts. The chain couples TRBV6-2 or TRBV6-3 to TRBJ2-7; D may be TRBD1 (5 bases). Germline V gives CDR1 MNHEY, CDR2 SVGEGT. There are 15 residues in the CDR3. Trimming pared 4 bases from V and 0 bases from J, leaving 13 bases between. The CDR3 DNA follows: TGTGCCAGCAGTTTGGCAGGGCTCCTCTCCTACGAGCAGTACTTC. Protein sequence: CASSLAGLLSYEQYF.

This clonotype showed up many times. This chain uses TRBV18 with TRBJ1-2; D not resolved. This CDR3 region has 13 residues. Trimming shortened V by 0 bases and J by 8 bases, and 10 bases separated the two germline ends. Germline loops: CDR1 KGHSH, CDR2 LQKENI. CDR3: CASSPPILSGYTF. The CDR3 nucleotides read TGTGCCAGCTCACCACCGATCCTGTCGGGCTACACCTTC.

The J gene is TRBJ1-1, the V gene TRBV12-3 or TRBV12-4; D is unclear. V was trimmed by 7 bases and J by 8 bases, leaving 11 bases between them. CDR3 size: 11 residues. CDR3 amino acids: CASKKGSEAFF. The CDR3 DNA reads as TGTGCCAGCAAGAAGGGTTCAGAAGCTTTCTTT.

In DNA, the CDR3 is TGCAGCGCCTCGACGGGGGTGGGACAGGGGCTCACTGAAGCTTTCTTT. Translation gives CSASTGVGQGLTEAFF. V usage is TRBV29-1 and J usage is TRBJ1-1; 10 positions match TRBD1. The ends lost 7 bases at V and 4 bases at J; junction bases unmatched: 15. The length of the CDR3 is 16 residues. Per the germline V gene, CDR1 is SQVTM and CDR2 is ANQGSEA.

This clonotype was found a few times. The chain joins TRBV4-3 to TRBJ2-5; 8 bases match TRBD2. V gave up 0 bases and J gave up 5 bases; unmatched junction bases: 5. Germline CDR1 is LGHNA and CDR2 is YSLEER. The CDR3 length is 15 residues. CDR3 region: CASSQDAGGGETQYF. Written as DNA, the CDR3 is TGCGCCAGCAGCCAAGATGCGGGGGGCGGGGAGACCCAGTACTTC.

In this sample, this clonotype turned up a few times. The V and J genes are TRBV6-5 and TRBJ1-4; D is unclear. Germline values: CDR1 MNHEY, CDR2 SVGAGI. This CDR3 comprises 15 residues. V gave up 6 bases and J gave up 0 bases, with 11 bases separating them. The CDR3 DNA follows: TGTGCCAGCAGCCCAATCAGGACAACTAATGAAAAACTGTTTTTT. It is translated as CASSPIRTTNEKLFF.

This clonotype has just a few counts. V is TRBV10-1 and J is TRBJ2-1; 8 bases fit TRBD2. This CDR3 has 14 residues. Germline-derived CDR1 and CDR2 are WNHNN and SYGVQD (reference sequence). V trimming: 6 bases; J trimming: 4 bases; junction bases outside the gene matches: 5. CDR3 in amino acids: CASSVAGSYNEQFF. Written as DNA, the CDR3 is TGCGCCAGCAGCGTAGCGGGGTCTTACAATGAGCAGTTCTTC.

This clonotype came up a few times. The CDR3 reads CASSLAPGQVYEQYF. The CDR3, as DNA: TGTGCCAGCAGCTTAGCCCCAGGACAGGTCTACGAGCAGTACTTC. This rearrangement joins TRBV7-2 to TRBJ2-7; TRBD1 matches at 7 bases. The CDR3 extends over 15 amino acids. Germline CDR1 and CDR2: SGHTA and FQGNSA. V shed 0 bases and J 3 bases; nucleotides not matched to a gene: 5.

A single count supports this clonotype. The CDR3 reads CASRTSDHEQYF. The CDR3 DNA follows: TGTGCCAGCCGGACTAGTGATCACGAGCAGTACTTC. This rearrangement joins TRBV6-6 to TRBJ2-7, with 7 bases matching TRBD2. J gave up 5 bases and V 8 bases, and 6 bases lay outside the gene matches. The CDR3 is made up of 12 amino acids. From germline, CDR1 is MNHNY and CDR2 SVGAGI (reference sequence).